This section outlines one T cell receptor beta chain sequence together with its context. V shed 4 bases, J shed 8 bases, and the junction held 9 bases outside the gene matches. CDR1 LNHDA and CDR2 SQIVND come from the germline V gene (reference sequence). CDR3 length: 16 residues. The data belong to a study of blood T cell repertoires in COVID-19. Study context: Donors in the United States, Italy and Spain gave samples during acute or convalescent COVID-19.

Per the original methods: Estimation of nucleated cell counts relied on the amplification of reference gene primers. Using immunoSEQ multiplex PCR, the repertoire was profiled, and TCRdb retains in-frame clones only, with some absent. The V and J calls and the clone size are those of that table, but D and trimming were determined from the DNA. This sample has about 220,000 clones; about four fifths occur once, and the top ten carry more than 2.5%. This clonotype was sampled from a woman younger than 45 who had recovered from COVID-19. J is TRBJ1-6 and V is TRBV19; the match to TRBD1 covers 9 bases. The specimen was peripheral blood. The CDR3 region has the DNA TGTGCCAGTAGTAGCCCGGACAGGGGTTATTATTCACCCCTCCACTTT. Its translation: CASSSPDRGYYSPLHF.